The 30 T cell receptor beta chains below come from one sample, sequenced in a study of OX40 agonist ivuxolimab in advanced cancers. The protocol was immunoSEQ multiplex PCR, while the TCRdb copy is restricted to in-frame clones and leaves out a portion. The data contain fewer than 80,000 clones, 80% to 90% of them singletons. The sample consisted of CD4+ or CD8+ T cells sorted from blood, taken in a trial of the OX40 agonist ivuxolimab. The source of these receptors is an adult with an advanced solid tumor such as melanoma, head and neck, liver or kidney cancer.

The CDR3 DNA is TGTGCCAGCAGTTCCGGGACAGCGGCCTACGAGCAGTACTTC. Translating it yields CASSSGTAAYEQYF. V is TRBV27 and J is TRBJ2-5; 7 bases are shared with TRBD1. Near its end, the DNA agrees better with TRBJ2-7, so the J call may be wrong. CDR3 length: 14 residues. In germline, CDR1 is MNHEY, CDR2 SMNVEV (reference sequence).

The rearrangement links TRBV4-3 to TRBJ2-2, with D unresolved. The CDR3 runs 14 residues. The V gene lost 2 bases and the J gene lost 0 bases, with 4 bases spanning the gap. Germline V gene data show CDR1 as LGHNA and CDR2 as YSLEER. As DNA, the CDR3 is TGCGCCAGCAGCCAATTCACGAACACCGGGGAGCTGTTTTTT. Translation gives CASSQFTNTGELFF.

The V and J genes are TRBV4-3 and TRBJ2-7; 10 bases align to TRBD1. Germline V gene sequence: CDR1 LGHNA, CDR2 YSLEER. The CDR3 runs to 17 residues. The ends lost 4 bases at V and 2 bases at J; junction bases unmatched: 11. DNA of the CDR3: TGCGCCAGCAGCCGGGGACAGGGGCGCGCGGGGACCTACGAGCAGTACTTC. Its translation: CASSRGQGRAGTYEQYF.

Only one count was recorded for this clone. The chain has TRBV5-5 and TRBJ2-1; TRBD1 matches 8 bases. The V and J ends lost 0 bases and 4 bases, in that order; junction bases with no gene match: 3. This CDR3 has 15 residues. The V gene's germline CDR1 is SGHKS and CDR2 YYEKEE (reference sequence). In nucleotides, the CDR3 is TGTGCCAGCAGCTTGGCAGGGGGCCAATACAATGAGCAGTTCTTC. This encodes CASSLAGGQYNEQFF.

This chain links TRBV7-3 with TRBJ2-7, with 9 bases matching TRBD1. Germline trimming cut 4 bases from V and 6 bases from J; bases unmatched to any gene: 7. In germline, CDR1 is SGHTA, CDR2 FQGTGA. This CDR3 region has 14 residues. Here the CDR3 reads CASSSGQGVGEQYF. In DNA, the CDR3 is TGTGCCAGCAGCTCGGGACAGGGTGTTGGCGAGCAGTACTTC.

V gene TRBV4-3 combines with J gene TRBJ2-7; D is possibly TRBD1 (6 bases). CDR3 length: 15 residues. V shed 1 base and J shed 3 bases, with 13 bases lying between them. Germline V lookup: CDR1 LGHNA, CDR2 YSLEER. The DNA of the CDR3 is TGCGCCAGCAGCCAAGTGACAGGACCCCTCTACGAGCAGTACTTC. It is translated as CASSQVTGPLYEQYF.

The V and J genes are TRBV6-5 and TRBJ1-1; D might be TRBD1 (5 bases). The germline V gene encodes CDR1 MNHEY and CDR2 SVGAGI. Trimming shortened V by 8 bases and J by 0 bases, and 10 bases separated the two germline ends. This CDR3 is built from 13 residues. As DNA, the CDR3 is TGTGCCAGCCGCGGGGGAATGAACACTGAAGCTTTCTTT. Translating gives CASRGGMNTEAFF.

The chain has TRBV7-6 and TRBJ2-1, with 12 bases fitting TRBD2. CDR3 length: 20 residues. CDR1 SGHVS and CDR2 FNYEAQ come from the germline V gene. J lost 0 bases, V lost 0 bases, and 9 bases had no gene match. The CDR3 sequence: CASSLAVRLAGGSSYNEQFF. As DNA, the CDR3 is TGTGCCAGCAGCTTAGCTGTCAGGCTAGCGGGAGGGAGCTCCTACAATGAGCAGTTCTTC.

The chain couples TRBV28 to TRBJ1-5, with 11 bases lining up with TRBD1. This CDR3 has 16 residues. Germline CDR1 and CDR2: MDHEN and SYDVKM. J was trimmed by 5 bases and V by 1 base; bases with no gene match: 4. As DNA, the CDR3 is TGTGCCAGCAGTTTATCGGGACAGGGGGGACATCAGCCCCAGCATTTT. Translated, it gives CASSLSGQGGHQPQHF.

The rearrangement links TRBV7-6 to TRBJ2-1; D unresolved. V was cut by 5 bases and J by 4 bases, with 12 bases left in between. Germline V gene data show CDR1 as SGHVS and CDR2 as FNYEAQ. The CDR3 extends over 14 amino acids. The CDR3 loop reads CASSPPTVYNEQFF. The CDR3 nucleotides are TGTGCCAGCAGCCCACCGACGGTATACAATGAGCAGTTCTTC.

The rearrangement joins TRBV19 to TRBJ1-2; 8 bases fit TRBD1. Germline V gives CDR1 LNHDA, CDR2 SQIVND (reference sequence). The CDR3 is made up of 18 amino acids. V was clipped by 10 bases and J by 6 bases; unmatched bases: 25. The CDR3 loop reads CATNIRRDRGGDDHGYTF. The CDR3 region has the DNA TGTGCCACCAATATACGCCGAGACAGGGGCGGCGATGATCATGGCTACACCTTC.

A remark on this clone: Different DNA sequences within this sample yield the same CDR3. This chain uses TRBV4-3 with TRBJ2-7; possible D gene TRBD1, 6 bases. The CDR3 is 14 residues long. CDR1 and CDR2 (germline): LGHNA, YSLEER. Trimming shortened V by 0 bases and J by 2 bases, and 8 bases separated the two germline ends. The CDR3 DNA follows: TGCGCCAGCAGCCAAGACAGGGGTCCCTACGAGCAGTACTTC. The encoded protein is CASSQDRGPYEQYF.

This rearrangement joins TRBV5-4 to TRBJ1-2; 8 positions agree with TRBD1. The CDR3 spans 16 residues. The V and J ends lost 3 bases and 0 bases, in that order; junction bases with no gene match: 7. CDR1 SGHNT and CDR2 YYREEE come from the germline V gene (reference sequence). CDR3: CASSSLGGQANYGYTF. In DNA, the CDR3 is TGTGCCAGCAGCTCGCTAGGGGGACAGGCTAACTATGGCTACACCTTC. The variable domain in full, with the rest retrieved from reference TRBV5-4 and TRBJ1-2, is ETGVTQSPTHLIKTRGQQVTLRCSSQSGHNTVSWYQQALGQGPQFIFQYYREEENGRGNFPPRFSGLQFPNYSSELNVNALELDDSALYLCASSSLGGQANYGYTFGSGTRLTVV.

The chain couples TRBV29-1 to TRBJ1-5; a weak D match, TRBD1 (5 bases). The CDR3 spans 12 residues. Germline V gene sequence: CDR1 SQVTM, CDR2 ANQGSEA. The V gene lost 6 bases and the J gene lost 2 bases, with 8 bases spanning the gap. CDR3 protein: CSVGLGNQPQHF. DNA of the CDR3: TGCAGCGTGGGACTCGGCAATCAGCCCCAGCATTTT.

The genes are TRBV27 and TRBJ2-5; tentative D call: TRBD1 (6 bases). This CDR3 is built from 18 residues. Germline V CDR1 and CDR2: MNHEY, SMNVEV (reference sequence). Trimming stripped 5 bases from V and 1 base from J, with 23 bases between. The CDR3 loop is CASSLIPDQQGSQETQYF. CDR3 DNA sequence: TGTGCCAGCAGTCTCATACCGGACCAACAGGGTTCCCAAGAGACCCAGTACTTC.

This clone was counted between two and nine times. The chain employs TRBV9 and TRBJ2-7; tentatively, D is TRBD1 or TRBD2 (5 bases each). There are 15 residues in the CDR3. Per germline, CDR1 SGDLS and CDR2 YYNGEE. Trimming left V 0 bases short and J 0 bases short, with 10 bases between. The CDR3 nucleotides read TGTGCCAGCAGCGTAGGATGGGGGAGCTCCTACGAGCAGTACTTC. Residues: CASSVGWGSSYEQYF.

The chain employs TRBV6-5 and TRBJ1-1, with D possibly TRBD1 on 5 matching bases. The germline CDR1 and CDR2 sequences are MNHEY and SVGAGI. The V gene lost 2 bases and the J gene lost 4 bases, with 11 bases spanning the gap. The CDR3 is 14 residues long. The CDR3 is CASSYSGGGTEAFF. In DNA, the CDR3 is TGTGCCAGCAGTTACAGTGGTGGGGGCACTGAAGCTTTCTTT.

V usage is TRBV27 and J usage is TRBJ2-1; 12 bases are shared with TRBD2. This CDR3 contains 16 residues. With V trimmed by 4 bases and J by 9 bases, 10 bases remained unmatched. Germline CDR1 reads MNHEY; CDR2 reads SMNVEV (reference sequence). CDR3 DNA sequence: TGTGCCAGCAGTTCCGGGACTAGCGGGCGGATAGGTGAGCAGTTCTTC. Encoded protein: CASSSGTSGRIGEQFF.

The chain links TRBV19 to TRBJ1-5; unclear D gene. Germline V CDR1 and CDR2: LNHDA, SQIVND (reference sequence). There are 15 residues in the CDR3. The ends were cut back, 0 bases at V and 11 bases at J, with 17 bases in the middle. The CDR3 sequence is CASSIDLLGKGAQHF. In DNA form, the CDR3 reads TGTGCCAGTAGTATAGATCTTTTGGGAAAGGGAGCCCAGCATTTT.

The rearrangement joins TRBV4-1 to TRBJ1-1; unclear D gene. The CDR3 runs 15 residues. Germline V gene sequence: CDR1 MGHRA, CDR2 YSYEKL. V gave up 0 bases and J gave up 1 base, with 9 bases separating them. This chain's CDR3 is CASSQDVVSNTEAFF. The CDR3 DNA reads TGCGCCAGCAGCCAAGATGTGGTCTCGAACACTGAAGCTTTCTTT.

V is TRBV27 and J is TRBJ2-3; no firm D call. Trimming pared 4 bases from V and 6 bases from J, leaving 11 bases between. The CDR3 contains 13 residues. CDR1 and CDR2 (germline): MNHEY, SMNVEV (reference sequence). The CDR3 coding sequence is TGTGCCAGCAGTTCATACGCCTCTGATACGCAGTATTTT. Its protein product is CASSSYASDTQYF.

The chain recombines TRBV9 with TRBJ2-1; 8 bases align to TRBD1. CDR1 and CDR2 (germline): SGDLS, YYNGEE. With V trimmed by 0 bases and J by 9 bases, 17 bases remained unmatched. This CDR3 is 18 amino acids long. For the CDR3, the DNA is TGTGCCAGCAGCGTAGATGTAGGACAGGGTATTCTTGGAGGTGAGCAGTTCTTC. Translated: CASSVDVGQGILGGEQFF. Full variable domain (outside the CDR3, taken from reference TRBV9 and TRBJ2-1): DSGVTQTPKHLITATGQRVTLRCSPRSGDLSVYWYQQSLDQGLQFLIQYYNGEERAKGNILERFSAQQFPDLHSELNLSSLELGDSALYFCASSVDVGQGILGGEQFFGPGTRLTVL.

The chain couples TRBV7-9 to TRBJ2-5, with a tentative D call TRBD2 (5 bases). Germline loops: CDR1 SEHNR, CDR2 FQNEAQ (reference sequence). The V end was cut by 4 bases, the J end by 3 bases, with 15 bases between. There are 15 residues in the CDR3. CDR3 protein: CASSSHLGDEETQYF. The CDR3 DNA reads as TGTGCCAGCAGCTCCCACCTCGGGGATGAAGAGACCCAGTACTTC. Variable domain in full (rest from reference TRBV7-9 and TRBJ2-5): DTGVSQNPRHKITKRGQNVTFRCDPISEHNRLYWYRQTLGQGPEFLTYFQNEAQLEKSRLLSDRFSAERPKGSFSTLEIQRTEQGDSAMYLCASSSHLGDEETQYFGPGTRLLVL.

The table lists this clone with a count of one. The chain couples TRBV13 to TRBJ2-7, with TRBD2 matching over 7 bases. V lost 4 bases, J lost 0 bases, and 6 bases stayed unmatched. CDR3 length: 15 residues. Per germline, CDR1 PRHDT and CDR2 FYEKMQ (reference sequence). The CDR3 DNA reads TGTGCCAGCAGCTGGGGAGGGACGGCCTCCTACGAGCAGTACTTC. Its translation is CASSWGGTASYEQYF. Together with reference TRBV13 and TRBJ2-7, the CDR3 gives the full variable domain: AAGVIQSPRHLIKEKRETATLKCYPIPRHDTVYWYQQGPGQDPQFLISFYEKMQSDKGSIPDRFSAQQFSDYHSELNMSSLELGDSALYFCASSWGGTASYEQYFGPGTRLTVT.

The chain couples TRBV19 to TRBJ2-1, with D unclear. V was pared by 6 bases and J by 4 bases, with 10 bases between. In germline, CDR1 is LNHDA, CDR2 SQIVND (reference sequence). The CDR3 consists of 13 residues. CDR3 residues: CASSTEVYNEQFF. Here the CDR3 DNA reads TGTGCCAGTAGCACCGAAGTATACAATGAGCAGTTCTTC.

J is TRBJ1-2 and V is TRBV11-2; TRBD1 matches at 8 bases. Germline values: CDR1 SGHAT, CDR2 FQNNGV. CDR3 length: 17 residues. V lost 2 bases to trimming and J lost 5 bases; unmatched junction nucleotides: 13. The CDR3 bases are TGTGCCAGCAGCTTATTCCCCGGGACAGGCTACCCGTATGGCTACACCTTC. Protein: CASSLFPGTGYPYGYTF.

CDR3 amino acids: CASSLATGGNRNNEQFF. The CDR3 DNA follows: TGTGCCAGCAGCTTGGCCACGGGGGGCAATAGGAACAATGAGCAGTTCTTC. The chain recombines TRBV5-6 with TRBJ2-1, with D possibly being TRBD2 (7 bases). V was pared by 0 bases and J by 5 bases, with 18 bases between. Looked up from germline, CDR1 is SGHDT and CDR2 is YYEEEE. The CDR3 totals 17 residues.

The chain links TRBV25-1 to TRBJ1-1; D is uncertain. CDR1 is MGHDK and CDR2 is SYGVNS in the germline V gene. The CDR3 is 12 amino acids. The V end lost 8 bases, the J end lost 1 base, and 8 bases lay between the germline ends. DNA of the CDR3: TGTGCCAGCGCCCTAGGGAACACTGAAGCTTTCTTT. Its protein is CASALGNTEAFF.

This clone is a singleton in its sample. This chain links TRBV27 with TRBJ1-4, with 7 bases identical to TRBD1. The V and J ends lost 5 bases and 4 bases, in that order; junction bases with no gene match: 13. Germline CDR1 reads MNHEY; CDR2 reads SMNVEV (reference sequence). CDR3 length: 17 residues. The chain's CDR3 is CASSPGTVPLSNEKLFF. The CDR3 nucleotides are TGTGCCAGCAGTCCAGGGACAGTACCCCTAAGTAATGAAAAACTGTTTTTT.

The chain carries TRBV9 and TRBJ2-7; D perhaps matches TRBD1 (6 bases). CDR1 is SGDLS and CDR2 is YYNGEE in the germline V gene. Between the trimmed V and J ends, which lost 4 bases and 0 bases, there was a span of 8 bases. The CDR3 is made up of 13 amino acids. For the CDR3, the DNA is TGTGCCAGCAGCCCAGGGGTCTCCTACGAGCAGTACTTC. Encoded protein: CASSPGVSYEQYF.